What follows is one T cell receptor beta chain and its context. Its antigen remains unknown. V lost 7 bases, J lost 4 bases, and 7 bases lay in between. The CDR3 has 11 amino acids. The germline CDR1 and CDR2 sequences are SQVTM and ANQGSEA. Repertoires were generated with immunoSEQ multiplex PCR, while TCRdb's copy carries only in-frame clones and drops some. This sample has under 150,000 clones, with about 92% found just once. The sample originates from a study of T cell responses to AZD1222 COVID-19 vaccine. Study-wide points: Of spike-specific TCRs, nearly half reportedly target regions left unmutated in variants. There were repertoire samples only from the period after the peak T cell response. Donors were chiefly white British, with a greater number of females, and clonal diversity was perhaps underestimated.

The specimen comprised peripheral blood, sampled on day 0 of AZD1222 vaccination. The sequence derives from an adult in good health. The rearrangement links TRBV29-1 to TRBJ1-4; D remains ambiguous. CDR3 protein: CSGRHNEKLFF. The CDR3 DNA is TGCAGCGGAAGACATAATGAAAAACTGTTTTTT.